This T cell receptor beta chain was profiled in a study of human T cells and chemical hapten exposure. TCRdb processed the RACE reads anew with MiXCR; each CDR3 protein has one entry. Among 40,000 to 50,000 distinct CDR3 sequences listed, about an eighth were seen once. In germline, CDR1 is LGHDT, CDR2 YNNKEL (reference sequence). This CDR3 is built from 14 residues. Trimming pared 4 bases from V and 8 bases from J, leaving 15 bases between. This clonotype was seen repeatedly, ten times or more. As to time point: pre-sensitization, week 0. The sample's treatment: therapeutic diphenylcyclopropenone sensitization with weekly scalp DPC.

The specimen was whole blood, collected in connection with sensitization to the hapten diphenylcyclopropenone (DPC). The chain has TRBV3-1 and TRBJ2-1; D is perhaps TRBD2 (5 bases). This TCR derives from a woman aged 30 to 39 with alopecia areata. Some clones in this sample may be carry-over from other donors' samples. The CDR3 here is CASSPEGAIHEQFF. The CDR3 DNA reads as TGTGCCAGCAGCCCCGAGGGAGCGATCCATGAGCAGTTCTTC.